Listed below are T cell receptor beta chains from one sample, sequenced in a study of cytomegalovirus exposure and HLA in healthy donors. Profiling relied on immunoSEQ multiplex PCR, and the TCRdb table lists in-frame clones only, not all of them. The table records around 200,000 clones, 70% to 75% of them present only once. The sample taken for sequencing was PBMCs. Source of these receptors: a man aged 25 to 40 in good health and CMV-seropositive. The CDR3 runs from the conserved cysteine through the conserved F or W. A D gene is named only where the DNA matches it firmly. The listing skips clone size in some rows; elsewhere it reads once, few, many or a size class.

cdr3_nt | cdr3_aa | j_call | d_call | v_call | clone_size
TGTGCCAGTAGTCCCGACAGGGGAGGGGACACCGGGGAGCTGTTTTTT | CASSPDRGGDTGELFF | TRBJ2-2 | - | TRBV19 | -
TGTGCCAGCAGCTCGGTCCCCTCTAGGGAGACCCAGTACTTC | CASSSVPSRETQYF | TRBJ2-5 | - | TRBV11-2 | few
TGTGCCTGGAGTGGGGGGCCGGGGGGCTCCGTCTTC | CAWSGGPGGSVF | TRBJ2-1 | - | TRBV30 | -
TGTGCCAGCAGTGCCGGGACACTCTATGGCTACACCTTC | CASSAGTLYGYTF | TRBJ1-2 | - | TRBV28 | -
TGTGCCAGCACCACAGGCAATCAGCCCCAGCATTTT | CASTTGNQPQHF | TRBJ1-5 | - | TRBV7-2 | -
TGTGCCAGCAGTTTAAATCAGTATCAGCCCCAGCATTTT | CASSLNQYQPQHF | TRBJ1-5 | - | TRBV27 | -
TGTGCCAGCAGCTTACCTGGGCGGGAGGGATCCTACGAGCAGTACTTC | CASSLPGREGSYEQYF | TRBJ2-7 | TRBD2 | TRBV11-2 | once
TGTGCCAGCAGCCTTGGGGCTAATACGCAGTATTTT | CASSLGANTQYF | TRBJ2-3 | - | TRBV25-1 | -
TGTGCCAGCAGTGTGGCCAAAGAGACCCAGTACTTC | CASSVAKETQYF | TRBJ2-5 | - | TRBV25-1 | -
TGTGCCAGCAGCAACGGCGGGAGAAAAGCGGAGACCCAGTACTTC | CASSNGGRKAETQYF | TRBJ2-5 | - | TRBV21-1 | -
TGTGCCAGCAGTCCTAGGGGCACCTTTGGGACTGAAGCTTTCTTT | CASSPRGTFGTEAFF | TRBJ1-1 | - | TRBV27 | few
TGTGCCATCAGTGAGACTAGCGGGGGGCTCCCTTCTAAAAACATTCAGTACTTC | CAISETSGGLPSKNIQYF | TRBJ2-4 | TRBD2 | TRBV10-3 | once
TGTGCCAGCAGCTTATCGTGGGAGGATGTCTACGAGCAGTACTTC | CASSLSWEDVYEQYF | TRBJ2-7 | - | TRBV11-2 | -
TGTGCCTGGAGTCGGTTTGAGGTCCAAGAGACCCAGTACTTC | CAWSRFEVQETQYF | TRBJ2-5 | - | TRBV30 | -
TGCAGCGTTAAACCCGGACTAGACTACGAGCAGTACTTC | CSVKPGLDYEQYF | TRBJ2-7 | TRBD2 | TRBV29-1 | -
TGTGCCAGCAGCTTGCCGGGAGGGGGAGAGACCCAGTACTTC | CASSLPGGGETQYF | TRBJ2-5 | TRBD2 | TRBV7-2 | -
TGTGCCAGCAGCTTCGCCTTAAGGGGCCAGTACTTC | CASSFALRGQYF | TRBJ2-5 | - | TRBV5-6 | -
TGTGCCTGGAGTGCTTCTAGCGGGAGAACGCATACGCAGTATTTT | CAWSASSGRTHTQYF | TRBJ2-3 | TRBD2 | TRBV30 | -
TGTGCCAGCACTACCCCCCGTACAGGGGGAAGGACAGATACGCAGTATTTT | CASTTPRTGGRTDTQYF | TRBJ2-3 | TRBD1 | TRBV28 | -
TGTGCCAGCAGTTTATGGGCCAGGGGTTATGGCTACACCTTC | CASSLWARGYGYTF | TRBJ1-2 | - | TRBV28 | -
TGTGCCAGTAGTATGCAGCCCAGGGGTAATGAAAAACTGTTTTTT | CASSMQPRGNEKLFF | TRBJ1-4 | - | TRBV19 | -
TGTGCCAGCAGTTTAGAACGGTGGGGCAGACAGAACACTGAAGCTTTCTTT | CASSLERWGRQNTEAFF | TRBJ1-1 | - | TRBV28 | -
TGTGCCAGCAGTTCGACAGATTCTTCACCCCTCCACTTT | CASSSTDSSPLHF | TRBJ1-6 | - | TRBV7-3 | -
TGTGCCAGCAGGCTCCGCGAGAGCTCCTACGAGCAGTACTTC | CASRLRESSYEQYF | TRBJ2-7 | - | TRBV27 | -
TGTGCCAGCTCATCCCAGGACTCGATTCGGAAGCGCTTCTATGGCTACACCTTC | CASSSQDSIRKRFYGYTF | TRBJ1-2 | - | TRBV18 | -
TGTGCCAGCACCCCGGAGGGTGGCACTGAAGCTTTCTTT | CASTPEGGTEAFF | TRBJ1-1 | - | TRBV2 | few
TGTGCCATCAGTCCCACGGGGGGGAGTGGCACAGATACGCAGTATTTT | CAISPTGGSGTDTQYF | TRBJ2-3 | TRBD2 | TRBV10-3 | -
TGTGCCAGCAGTTTTCAAGGGGGCGCGGAAAACACCATATATTTT | CASSFQGGAENTIYF | TRBJ1-3 | TRBD1 | TRBV7-2 | -
TGTGCCAGCAGCGAGTGGGTGGCACTAGGGTCGCAGACCCAGTACTTC | CASSEWVALGSQTQYF | TRBJ2-5 | - | TRBV7-6 | -
TGTGCCAGCAGCATAGCGGGAGGCCGAACCGGGGAGCTGTTTTTT | CASSIAGGRTGELFF | TRBJ2-2 | TRBD2 | TRBV7-3 | -
TGCGCCAGCAGCCAAGCTCAGGGGGCTACGGGACGGGCCGGGGAGCTGTTTTTT | CASSQAQGATGRAGELFF | TRBJ2-2 | TRBD1 | TRBV4-3 | -
TGCGCCAGCAGATCCACCTCAGGGGTTTTCCAGTCACCCCTCCACTTT | CASRSTSGVFQSPLHF | TRBJ1-6 | - | TRBV5-1 | -
TGCGCCAGCAGCTTAGCGGGGCCCGGATATGGCTACACCTTC | CASSLAGPGYGYTF | TRBJ1-2 | - | TRBV5-1 | once
TGTGCCAGCAGTGAGGGGACAGGGGGCTACGAGCAGTACTTC | CASSEGTGGYEQYF | TRBJ2-7 | TRBD1 | TRBV6-4 | -
TGTGCCAGCAGCCCTCGTTCCTCCTCCCATGGCTACACCTTC | CASSPRSSSHGYTF | TRBJ1-2 | - | TRBV9 | -
TGTGCCACGGTACAGGGGGCGCGTATAGCTTTCTTT | CATVQGARIAFF | TRBJ1-1 | TRBD1 | TRBV19 | -
TGTGCCAGCAGCTTAGCGAGGGACAATGAGCAGTTCTTC | CASSLARDNEQFF | TRBJ2-1 | - | TRBV11-3 | -
TGTGCCAGCAGCTCCGCTAGCGGGTCCTACGAGCAGTACTTC | CASSSASGSYEQYF | TRBJ2-7 | TRBD2 | TRBV5-4 | -
TGTGCCCGCCCGGGACAGGGGCCTAATCAGCCCCAGCATTTT | CARPGQGPNQPQHF | TRBJ1-5 | TRBD1 | TRBV6-5 | -
TGTGCCAGCAGCGGACAAGGGCTGGCGAATCAGCCCCAGCATTTT | CASSGQGLANQPQHF | TRBJ1-5 | - | TRBV5-8 | -
TGCGCCAGCAGCCAAGGGGAAGGCCTAGCGGGTCCCTACGAGCAGTACTTC | CASSQGEGLAGPYEQYF | TRBJ2-7 | TRBD2 | TRBV4-3 | -
TGTGCCAGCAGTGACCCGCCACGGGGGGAAGATGATGAAAAACTGTTTTTT | CASSDPPRGEDDEKLFF | TRBJ1-4 | - | TRBV6-4 | -
TGTGCCAGTAGTATGGTGGCAAACTCCTACAATGAGCAGTTCTTC | CASSMVANSYNEQFF | TRBJ2-1 | - | TRBV19 | few
TGTGCCAGCAGTCATCGACAGTTTGCCGGCGACACTGAAGCTTTCTTT | CASSHRQFAGDTEAFF | TRBJ1-1 | - | TRBV27 | -
TGCGCCAGCAACCAACTAGCGGGAGGGGACTACGAGCAGTACTTC | CASNQLAGGDYEQYF | TRBJ2-7 | TRBD2 | TRBV5-1 | -
TGTGCCAGTATTCATGGTTCTAGGGGGCAAACTGAAGCTTTCTTT | CASIHGSRGQTEAFF | TRBJ1-1 | TRBD1 | TRBV19 | -